This T cell receptor (beta chain) was recovered during a study of OX40 agonist ivuxolimab in advanced cancers. The protocol was immunoSEQ multiplex PCR, while the TCRdb copy is restricted to in-frame clones and leaves out a portion. The table shows 55,000 to 85,000 clones, with 70% to 90% occurring only once. Overall study findings and caveats: Certain nonresponders likewise exhibited a low normalized T-cell clonal expansion. Still undetermined is the antigen specificity of the expanded peripheral T cells.

On this clone: Antigen specificity is unknown. At the DNA level, this CDR3 is encoded by other sequences in the same sample as well.

The receptor's source is an adult with an advanced solid tumor such as melanoma, head and neck, liver or kidney cancer. Material: CD4+ or CD8+ T cells sorted from blood, obtained in a trial of the OX40 agonist ivuxolimab.

The CDR3: CASSFSTGELFF. CDR3 coding DNA: TGTGCCAGCAGTTTTTCCACCGGGGAGCTGTTTTTT. The chain joins TRBV28 to TRBJ2-2, with D unresolved. V gave up 3 bases and J gave up 4 bases, with 3 bases separating them. This CDR3 comprises 12 residues. Germline CDR1 and CDR2: MDHEN and SYDVKM.